The clone carrying this T cell receptor (beta chain) appeared many times. Trimming took 5 bases from V and 8 from J, leaving 12 bases between them. This CDR3 has 12 amino acids. Looked up from germline, CDR1 is SEHNR and CDR2 is FQNEAQ (reference sequence). This entry comes from a study of T cells in Graves' hyperthyroidism and ophthalmopathy. Template material for amplifying TCR beta CDR3 regions consisted of RNA transcripts. Initially, a first-round RT-PCR of the TCR CDR3 employed the HTBI primer set. TCRdb recomputed calls from the multiplex PCR reads with MiXCR, one row per CDR3 protein. The sample records about 380,000 distinct CDR3 sequences, roughly 14% being singletons.

Specimen: blood. This sequence originates from a man under 40 with Graves' hyperthyroidism that later progressed to Graves' ophthalmopathy. The V gene is TRBV7-9, the J gene TRBJ1-1, with unresolved D. CDR3 bases: TGTGCCAGCAGCCAGCAGACTAAGGAAGCTTTCTTT. Protein product: CASSQQTKEAFF. The full variable domain, rest sourced from reference TRBV7-9 and TRBJ1-1, is DTGVSQNPRHKITKRGQNVTFRCDPISEHNRLYWYRQTLGQGPEFLTYFQNEAQLEKSRLLSDRFSAERPKGSFSTLEIQRTEQGDSAMYLCASSQQTKEAFFGQGTRLTVV.